Shown below are 27 T cell receptor beta chains from a single sample sequenced in a study of neurological immune-mediated disorders. The sample's time point: longitudinal time-point 3. TCRdb ran MiXCR on the 5' RACE reads and lists one entry per CDR3 protein. The sample has 53,000 or so distinct CDR3 sequences, roughly 8% seen once. The sample consisted of PBMCs. These receptors all come from a woman between 40 and 55 years old in good health.

Concerning this clonotype: With a much larger clone just one base away, this may be a read error. The chain has TRBV7-9 and TRBJ1-1, with TRBD1 identical over 7 bases. CDR1 and CDR2 from the germline V gene are SEHNR and FQNEAQ (reference sequence). The CDR3 totals 16 residues. The junction had 10 bases not matched to a gene; V was cut back by 5 bases and J by 1 base. The chain's CDR3 is CASSRSTGLSNTEAFF. Written as DNA, the CDR3 is TGTGCCAGCAGCCGATCGACAGGGTTGTCGAACACTGAAGCTTTCTTT.

This clonotype was detected ten times or more. The CDR3, as DNA: TGCGCCAGCAGTGGGTCAGGGAAACTGTTTTTT. Encoded protein: CASSGSGKLFF. The chain recombines TRBV5-1 with TRBJ1-4; D is possibly TRBD1 (5 bases). The length of the CDR3 is 11 residues. Germline CDR1 and CDR2: SGHRS and YFSETQ. The germline V and J ends were trimmed by 5 bases and 11 bases, with 10 bases remaining between them.

This clonotype came up many times. The chain is built from TRBV5-1 and TRBJ1-2; TRBD1 matches at 9 bases. The V gene end was trimmed by 4 bases and the J gene end by 9 bases; junction bases not matched to a gene: 7. This CDR3 has 13 amino acids. CDR1 SGHRS and CDR2 YFSETQ come from the germline V gene. The CDR3 spells CASSPQQGASYTF. CDR3 sequence (DNA): TGCGCCAGCAGCCCACAACAGGGGGCCAGCTACACCTTC.

This clonotype was recorded a few times. V and J are TRBV20-1 and TRBJ1-5, with unresolved D. Trimming took off 0 bases at V and 0 bases at J, with 15 bases between the two ends. The CDR3 spans 17 residues. Germline V CDR1 and CDR2: DFQATT, SNEGSKA (reference sequence). The CDR3 here is CSARDIQEAYSNQPQHF. Written as DNA, the CDR3 is TGCAGTGCTAGAGATATCCAGGAGGCGTATAGCAATCAGCCCCAGCATTTT.

Ten or more counts support this clonotype. V gene TRBV9 combines with J gene TRBJ2-7, with D maybe TRBD1 (6 bases). V gave up 3 bases and J gave up 0 bases, with 16 bases separating them. The CDR3 runs to 16 residues. Germline CDR1 SGDLS, CDR2 YYNGEE. Here the CDR3 DNA reads TGTGCCAGCAGCGCCTCGATAGGGGACAACTCCTACGAGCAGTACTTC. Translated: CASSASIGDNSYEQYF. The full variable domain, in which reference TRBV9 and TRBJ2-7 provide the parts outside the CDR3, is DSGVTQTPKHLITATGQRVTLRCSPRSGDLSVYWYQQSLDQGLQFLIQYYNGEERAKGNILERFSAQQFPDLHSELNLSSLELGDSALYFCASSASIGDNSYEQYFGPGTRLTVT.

This clonotype was recorded at least ten times. The chain recombines TRBV20-1 with TRBJ1-2; 7 nucleotides align to TRBD1. The CDR3 runs to 13 residues. The germline gives CDR1 DFQATT, CDR2 SNEGSKA (reference sequence). Unmatched junction bases numbered 8, after V lost 6 bases and J lost 4 bases. The chain's CDR3 is CSARTGAPYGYTF. As DNA, the CDR3 is TGCAGTGCAAGAACAGGGGCTCCCTATGGCTACACCTTC.

This clonotype was seen many times. The chain couples TRBV7-2 to TRBJ1-1; 8 bases fit TRBD1. Trimming cost V 4 bases and J 4 bases; bases outside gene matches: 5. The CDR3 is 14 residues long. Germline V lookup: CDR1 SGHTA, CDR2 FQGNSA. The CDR3 DNA follows: TGTGCCAGCAGCTCGCAGGGGGCTCCCACTGAAGCTTTCTTT. Its protein product is CASSSQGAPTEAFF. The entire variable domain, with the rest obtained from reference TRBV7-2 and TRBJ1-1, is as follows: GAGVSQSPSNKVTEKGKDVELRCDPISGHTALYWYRQSLGQGLEFLIYFQGNSAPDKSGLPSDRFSAERTGGSVSTLTIQRTQQEDSAVYLCASSSQGAPTEAFFGQGTRLTVV.

On this clonotype itself: This sequence may be a read error, since a much larger clone differs from it by one base. The chain links TRBV7-2 to TRBJ2-5; 11 nucleotides match TRBD2. CDR3 length equals 14 residues. In germline, CDR1 is SGHTA, CDR2 FQGNSA. Unmatched junction bases numbered 7, after V lost 6 bases and J lost 7 bases. The CDR3 DNA reads as TGTGCCAGCAGGTCGCTAGCGGGAGGAGGGACCCAGTACTTC. Its translation is CASRSLAGGGTQYF. The complete variable domain, with remaining parts taken from reference TRBV7-2 and TRBJ2-5, reads GAGVSQSPSNKVTEKGKDVELRCDPISGHTALYWYRQSLGQGLEFLIYFQGNSAPDKSGLPSDRFSAERTGGSVSTLTIQRTQQEDSAVYLCASRSLAGGGTQYFGPGTRLLVL.

This clonotype has at least ten counts. V usage is TRBV12-3 or TRBV12-4 and J usage is TRBJ2-4, with TRBD2 as a possible D gene (6 bases). This CDR3 spans 15 amino acids. The V end lost 5 bases, the J end lost 6 bases, and 17 bases lay between the germline ends. CDR3: CASSPPREEGNIQYF. CDR3 coding DNA: TGTGCCAGCAGTCCCCCCAGGGAGGAGGGAAACATTCAGTACTTC.

This clonotype was recorded at least ten times. The rearrangement links TRBV18 to TRBJ1-1; 7 bases are shared with TRBD1. Trimming at V came to 3 bases and at J to 1 base, leaving 2 bases not matched to a gene. Germline lookup yields CDR1 KGHSH and CDR2 LQKENI. There are 14 residues in the CDR3. The CDR3 sequence is CASSPGQWNTEAFF. The CDR3, as DNA: TGTGCCAGCTCACCGGGACAGTGGAACACTGAAGCTTTCTTT.

This clonotype was seen at least ten times. The V gene is TRBV27, the J gene TRBJ2-3, with D perhaps matching TRBD1 (5 bases). Germline V lookup: CDR1 MNHEY, CDR2 SMNVEV (reference sequence). V was trimmed by 6 bases and J by 6 bases, leaving 19 bases between them. CDR3 size: 15 residues. The CDR3: CASRGKRQGGDTQYF. The CDR3 DNA reads as TGTGCCAGCAGAGGAAAGAGGCAGGGTGGGGATACGCAGTATTTT.

This clonotype has a count of ten or more. This chain joins TRBV5-6 and TRBJ2-1; the D is unclear. Germline V lookup: CDR1 SGHDT, CDR2 YYEEEE. The V end lost 0 bases, the J end lost 0 bases, and 7 bases lay between the germline ends. CDR3 length: 15 residues. The CDR3 loop reads CASSLAQSSYNEQFF. The CDR3 nucleotides read TGTGCCAGCAGCTTGGCACAGAGCTCCTACAATGAGCAGTTCTTC. Filled out from reference TRBV5-6 and TRBJ2-1, the complete variable domain reads DAGVTQSPTHLIKTRGQQVTLRCSPKSGHDTVSWYQQALGQGPQFIFQYYEEEERQRGNFPDRFSGHQFPNYSSELNVNALLLGDSALYLCASSLAQSSYNEQFFGPGTRLTVL.

This clonotype was found many times. The gene calls are TRBV7-2 and TRBJ2-1; no firm D call. Germline CDR1 SGHTA, CDR2 FQGNSA. V lost 5 bases and J lost 5, with 10 bases in between. This CDR3 is built from 13 residues. The CDR3: CASSTRPNNEQFF. CDR3 DNA: TGTGCCAGCAGCACCCGACCAAACAATGAGCAGTTCTTC.

Only a few counts were recorded for this clonotype. J is TRBJ2-3 and V is TRBV11-2; 11 bases are a match to TRBD2. The CDR3 runs to 15 residues. The ends lost 3 bases at V and 4 bases at J; junction bases unmatched: 3. Germline assignment: CDR1 SGHAT and CDR2 FQNNGV. The CDR3 loop reads CASSFSGGASDTQYF. CDR3 DNA: TGTGCCAGCAGCTTTAGCGGGGGGGCGTCAGATACGCAGTATTTT.

Many counts were recorded for this clonotype. The J gene is TRBJ1-3, the V gene TRBV7-2; 7 bases align to TRBD1. Per the germline V gene, CDR1 is SGHTA and CDR2 is FQGNSA. This CDR3 comprises 15 residues. Trimming removed 5 bases from V and 4 bases from J; junction bases left unmatched: 8. CDR3 nucleotides: TGTGCCAGCAGCCACCCAGGGGGGCTAGGAAACACCATATATTTT. It codes for CASSHPGGLGNTIYF.

This clonotype was counted many times. The rearrangement uses TRBV6-5 and TRBJ2-5; D tentatively reads TRBD1 or TRBD2 (5 bases each). The V and J ends lost 6 bases and 5 bases respectively, with 19 bases between them. The V gene's germline CDR1 is MNHEY and CDR2 SVGAGI. The CDR3 has 15 residues. CDR3 in amino acids: CASSPLVEGVETQYF. Written as DNA, the CDR3 is TGTGCCAGCAGCCCACTAGTGGAAGGGGTGGAGACCCAGTACTTC.

The J gene is TRBJ1-4, the V gene TRBV5-4; the D is unclear. This CDR3 contains 13 residues. V was pared by 3 bases and J by 3 bases, with 6 bases between. Germline CDR1 is SGHNT and CDR2 is YYREEE (reference sequence). The CDR3 bases are TGTGCCAGCAGCTATCTACCTAATGAAAAACTGTTTTTT. Translated, it gives CASSYLPNEKLFF. The full variable domain, with the rest looked up from reference TRBV5-4 and TRBJ1-4, is ETGVTQSPTHLIKTRGQQVTLRCSSQSGHNTVSWYQQALGQGPQFIFQYYREEENGRGNFPPRFSGLQFPNYSSELNVNALELDDSALYLCASSYLPNEKLFFGSGTQLSVL.

This clonotype was picked up many times. V is TRBV7-2 and J is TRBJ2-2, with D unclear. In germline, CDR1 is SGHTA, CDR2 FQGNSA. The CDR3 loop spans 17 amino acids. V was cut by 0 bases and J by 0 bases, with 11 bases left in between. Here the CDR3 DNA reads TGTGCCAGCAGCTTAGCTCGGCAGACCCCGAACACCGGGGAGCTGTTTTTT. It encodes CASSLARQTPNTGELFF.

This clonotype was counted at least ten times. The chain couples TRBV20-1 to TRBJ2-3; D may be TRBD2 (6 bases). The CDR3 totals 15 residues. The ends were cut back, 6 bases at V and 3 bases at J, with 19 bases in the middle. The germline V gene encodes CDR1 DFQATT and CDR2 SNEGSKA (reference sequence). The CDR3 region is CSARPYAGLTDTQYF. The CDR3 DNA is TGCAGTGCCCGTCCCTATGCGGGGTTAACAGATACGCAGTATTTT.

This clonotype occurred many times. CDR3 nucleotide sequence: TGCAGTGCCAGTATGGGGGAGACCCAGTACTTC. Protein: CSASMGETQYF. The chain combines TRBV20-1 with TRBJ2-5; D is undetermined. Trimming removed 6 bases at V and 5 bases at J, with 10 bases between. Germline-derived CDR1 and CDR2 are DFQATT and SNEGSKA (reference sequence). The CDR3 has 11 residues.

The chain couples TRBV3-1 to TRBJ2-2; TRBD2 might be the D (6 bases). The ends were cut back, 4 bases at V and 3 bases at J, with 12 bases in the middle. Germline CDR1 and CDR2: LGHDT and YNNKEL (reference sequence). CDR3 size: 15 residues. The CDR3 nucleotides read TGTGCCAGCAGCCGGGACTCCGATTACACCGGGGAGCTGTTTTTT. Residues: CASSRDSDYTGELFF. Full variable domain (outside the CDR3, taken from reference TRBV3-1 and TRBJ2-2): DTAVSQTPKYLVTQMGNDKSIKCEQNLGHDTMYWYKQDSKKFLKIMFSYNNKELIINETVPNRFSPKSPDKAHLNLHINSLELGDSAVYFCASSRDSDYTGELFFGEGSRLTVL.

The sample holds many counts of this clonotype. The rearrangement links TRBV7-2 to TRBJ2-1; D perhaps matches TRBD2 (5 bases). Trimming stripped 5 bases from V and 5 bases from J, with 16 bases between. CDR1 and CDR2 (germline): SGHTA, FQGNSA. The CDR3 has 15 residues. In DNA form, the CDR3 reads TGTGCCAGCAGCCCGAGGGCTAGTAGGGACAATGAGCAGTTCTTC. Translating gives CASSPRASRDNEQFF.

This clonotype has ten or more counts. J is TRBJ1-1 and V is TRBV7-3, with 8 nucleotides matching TRBD1. The CDR3 extends over 15 amino acids. The germline CDR1 and CDR2 sequences are SGHTA and FQGTGA. V was pared by 5 bases and J by 6 bases, with 11 bases of the junction left unmatched. The chain's CDR3 is CASSLDRGASAEAFF. The CDR3 nucleotides are TGTGCCAGCAGCCTCGACAGGGGCGCAAGCGCTGAAGCTTTCTTT.

This clonotype was seen repeatedly, ten times or more. V and J are TRBV12-3 or TRBV12-4 and TRBJ2-7; TRBD2 matches at 8 bases. This CDR3 spans 14 amino acids. Germline trimming cut 3 bases from V and 4 bases from J; bases unmatched to any gene: 5. CDR3 protein: CASSFSGIRYEQYF. CDR3 bases: TGTGCCAGCAGTTTTAGCGGGATCCGGTACGAGCAGTACTTC.

This clonotype was seen many times. The chain recombines TRBV7-3 with TRBJ2-3, with TRBD2 identical over 11 bases. The CDR3 spans 15 residues. Trimming removed 4 bases from V and 4 bases from J; junction bases left unmatched: 4. Germline V lookup: CDR1 SGHTA, CDR2 FQGTGA. The CDR3 DNA follows: TGTGCCAGCAGCTCTGGGACTAGCGGCGCAGATACGCAGTATTTT. It is translated as CASSSGTSGADTQYF. Full variable domain (missing parts from reference TRBV7-3 and TRBJ2-3): GAGVSQTPSNKVTEKGKYVELRCDPISGHTALYWYRQSLGQGPEFLIYFQGTGAADDSGLPNDRFFAVRPEGSVSTLKIQRTERGDSAVYLCASSSGTSGADTQYFGPGTRLTVL.

This clonotype was counted at least ten times. The chain couples TRBV24-1 to TRBJ2-2; D may match TRBD1 or TRBD2 (5 bases each). The CDR3 runs to 17 residues. V was pared by 1 base and J by 1 base, with 12 bases between. Germline CDR1 reads KGHDR; CDR2 reads SFDVKD. The CDR3 nucleotides are TGTGCCACCAGTGATTTATCCGGGACCGTGAACACCGGGGAGCTGTTTTTT. Protein sequence: CATSDLSGTVNTGELFF.

This clonotype was seen many times. The chain uses TRBV9 and TRBJ2-7; the match to TRBD1 covers 7 bases. Germline CDR1 is SGDLS and CDR2 is YYNGEE. The CDR3 length is 14 residues. The J segment lost 6 bases and the V segment lost 2 bases, leaving 8 bases of the junction unmatched. This chain's CDR3 is CASSVGQEPSEQYF. The CDR3 bases are TGTGCCAGCAGCGTTGGACAGGAGCCCTCCGAGCAGTACTTC.